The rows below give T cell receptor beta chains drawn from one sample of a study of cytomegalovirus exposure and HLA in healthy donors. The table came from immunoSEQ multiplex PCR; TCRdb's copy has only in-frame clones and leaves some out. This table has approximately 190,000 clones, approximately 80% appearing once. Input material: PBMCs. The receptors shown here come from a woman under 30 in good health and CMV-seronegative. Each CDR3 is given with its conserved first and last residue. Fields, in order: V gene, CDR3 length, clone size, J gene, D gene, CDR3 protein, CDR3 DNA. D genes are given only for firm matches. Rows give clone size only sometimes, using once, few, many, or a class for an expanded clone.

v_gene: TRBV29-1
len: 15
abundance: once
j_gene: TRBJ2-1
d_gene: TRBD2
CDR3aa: CSVQVTSGARNEQFF
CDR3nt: TGCAGCGTTCAAGTTACTAGCGGAGCTCGCAATGAGCAGTTCTTC

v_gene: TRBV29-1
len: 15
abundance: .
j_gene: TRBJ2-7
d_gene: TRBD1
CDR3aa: CSVETLQGLSCEQYF
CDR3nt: TGCAGCGTTGAGACGTTACAGGGGCTGTCCTGCGAGCAGTACTTC

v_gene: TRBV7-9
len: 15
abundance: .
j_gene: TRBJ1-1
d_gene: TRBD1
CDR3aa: CASSARQGVGTEAFF
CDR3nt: TGTGCCAGCAGCGCGAGGCAGGGGGTAGGCACTGAAGCTTTCTTT

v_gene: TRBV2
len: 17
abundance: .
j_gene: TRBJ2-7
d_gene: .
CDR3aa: CASSEGGRGLGIYEQYF
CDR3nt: TGTGCCAGCAGTGAAGGGGGTCGGGGATTGGGAATCTACGAGCAGTACTTC

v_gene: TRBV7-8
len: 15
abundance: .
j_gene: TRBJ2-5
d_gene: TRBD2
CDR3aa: CASSLEGLSGETQYF
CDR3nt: TGTGCCAGCAGCTTAGAAGGTCTTAGCGGGGAGACCCAGTACTTC

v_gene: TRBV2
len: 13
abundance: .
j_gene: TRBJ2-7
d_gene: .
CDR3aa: CASSEVSSYEQYF
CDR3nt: TGTGCCAGCAGTGAAGTTAGCTCCTACGAGCAGTACTTC

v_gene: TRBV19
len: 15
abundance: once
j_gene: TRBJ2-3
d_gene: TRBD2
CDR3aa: CASSPGLADTDTQYF
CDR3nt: TGTGCCAGTAGTCCGGGACTAGCGGACACAGATACGCAGTATTTT

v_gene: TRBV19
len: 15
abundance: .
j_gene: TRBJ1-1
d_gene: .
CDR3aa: CASSPSTAGNTEAFF
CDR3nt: TGTGCCAGTAGTCCGAGCACCGCCGGGAACACTGAAGCTTTCTTT

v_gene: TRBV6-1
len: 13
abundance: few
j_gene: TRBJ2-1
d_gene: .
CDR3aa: CASIQNSYNEQFF
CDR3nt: TGTGCCAGCATTCAGAACTCCTACAATGAGCAGTTCTTC

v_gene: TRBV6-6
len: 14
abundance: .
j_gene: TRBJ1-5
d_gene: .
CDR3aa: CAGSEGGLNQPQHF
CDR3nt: TGTGCCGGAAGTGAGGGGGGGCTAAATCAGCCCCAGCATTTT

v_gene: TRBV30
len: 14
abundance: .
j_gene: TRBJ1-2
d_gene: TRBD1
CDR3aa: CAWSMDREGVGYTF
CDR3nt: TGTGCCTGGAGTATGGACAGGGAGGGTGTAGGCTACACCTTC

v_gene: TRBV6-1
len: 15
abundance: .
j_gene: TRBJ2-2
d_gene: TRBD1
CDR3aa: CASRWDRGLVGELFF
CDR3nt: TGTGCCAGCAGATGGGACAGGGGGTTAGTCGGGGAGCTGTTTTTT

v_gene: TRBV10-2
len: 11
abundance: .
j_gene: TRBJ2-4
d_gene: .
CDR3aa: CASTTKNIQYF
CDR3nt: TGCGCCAGCACTACCAAAAACATTCAGTACTTC

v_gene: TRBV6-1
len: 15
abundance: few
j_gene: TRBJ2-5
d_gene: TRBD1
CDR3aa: CASSGRDRGQETQYF
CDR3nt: TGTGCCAGCAGTGGCCGGGACAGGGGGCAAGAGACCCAGTACTTC

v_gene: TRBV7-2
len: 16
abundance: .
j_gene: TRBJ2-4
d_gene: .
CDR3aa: CASSLAGGLAKNIQYF
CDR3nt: TGTGCCAGCAGCTTAGCCGGGGGGCTAGCCAAAAACATTCAGTACTTC

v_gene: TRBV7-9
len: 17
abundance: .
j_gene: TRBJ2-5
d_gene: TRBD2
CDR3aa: CSSSLAGGLAGGETQYF
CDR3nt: TGTTCCAGCAGCTTAGCTGGGGGGCTAGCGGGAGGAGAGACCCAGTACTTC